Listed below are T cell receptor beta chains from one sample, sequenced in a study of T cell responses to AZD1222 COVID-19 vaccine. Profiled with immunoSEQ multiplex PCR; TCRdb holds only in-frame clones, not every one. This sample has 85,000 to 110,000 clones; 90% to 95% occur once, and the top ten carry 45% to 50%. The specimen was peripheral blood, collected on day 0 of AZD1222 vaccination. These TCRs come from an adult in good health. The CDR3 runs from the conserved cysteine through the conserved F or W. The D gene is left open where the match is weak. Clone size is given for some rows only: seen once, a few or many times, or a class if the clone is expanded.

TRBD2 | - | TRBJ2-7 | TRBV7-2 | TGTGCCAGCAGCTTAGCAGCGGGAGTGAGGGGCGAGCAGTACTTC | CASSLAAGVRGEQYF
- | - | TRBJ2-7 | TRBV10-3 | TGTGCCATCAGTGAGCGCGGAGAAACCACCTACGAGCAGTACTTC | CAISERGETTYEQYF
TRBD2 | few | TRBJ2-1 | TRBV18 | TGTGCCAGCTCACTGGGACTAGCGGGAGCGTCCAAGTCCAATGAGCAGTTCTTC | CASSLGLAGASKSNEQFF
- | - | TRBJ1-3 | TRBV7-2 | TGTGCCAGCAGCCCCCCTTTGGTAGAAAACACCATATATTTT | CASSPPLVENTIYF
- | - | TRBJ1-1 | TRBV6-4 | TGTGCCAGCAGCCTAGAGATGAACACTGAAGCTTTCTTT | CASSLEMNTEAFF
- | - | TRBJ2-1 | TRBV18 | TGTGCCGGCTCACCACCGAAGGACGGAAGAAATGAGCAGTTCTTC | CAGSPPKDGRNEQFF
- | few | TRBJ2-3 | TRBV19 | TGTGCCAGTAGATATCGACAGACCACAGATACGCAGTATTTT | CASRYRQTTDTQYF
- | - | TRBJ2-7 | TRBV5-5 | TGTGCCAGCAGCACCGGGGCCCCCTACGAGCAGTACTTC | CASSTGAPYEQYF
- | - | TRBJ1-1 | TRBV6-5 | TGTGCCAGCAGCAGACAGGTGAACACTGAAGCTTTCTTT | CASSRQVNTEAFF
- | - | TRBJ2-1 | TRBV27 | TGTGCCAGCATCCCTACCGGCAGGAGCTCCTACAATGAGCAGTTCTTC | CASIPTGRSSYNEQFF